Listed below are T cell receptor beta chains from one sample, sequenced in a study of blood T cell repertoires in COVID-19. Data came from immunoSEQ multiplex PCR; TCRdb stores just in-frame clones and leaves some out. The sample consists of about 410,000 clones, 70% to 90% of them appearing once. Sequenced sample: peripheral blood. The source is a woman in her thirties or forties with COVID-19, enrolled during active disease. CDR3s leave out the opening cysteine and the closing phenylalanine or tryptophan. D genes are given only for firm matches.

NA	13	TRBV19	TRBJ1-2	ASSNSLQSYYGYT
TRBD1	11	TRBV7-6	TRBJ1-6	ASSGTANSPLH
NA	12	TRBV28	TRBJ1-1	ASSFSGVGTEAF
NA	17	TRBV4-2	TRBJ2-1	ASSQEEGYERLLKYEQF
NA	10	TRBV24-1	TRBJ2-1	ATSDPSGEQF
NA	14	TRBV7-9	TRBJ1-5	ASSSQQGPKGQPQH
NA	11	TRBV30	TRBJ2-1	AWSVGYPAGQF
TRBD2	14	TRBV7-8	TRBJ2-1	ASSLVGTSGYNEQF
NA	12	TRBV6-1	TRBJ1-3	ASSDRIAGNTIY
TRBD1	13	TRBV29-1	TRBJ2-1	SVDYRGSSYNEQF
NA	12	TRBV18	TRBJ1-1	ASSPWGVDTEAF
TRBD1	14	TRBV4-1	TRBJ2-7	ASSQDWGQSAYEQY
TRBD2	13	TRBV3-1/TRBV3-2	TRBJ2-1	ASSPPGLASYEQF
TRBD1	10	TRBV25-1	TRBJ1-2	ASSDRGHGYT
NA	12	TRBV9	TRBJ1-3	ASSVGADGNTIY
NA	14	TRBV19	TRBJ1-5	ASSIMASGSNQPQH
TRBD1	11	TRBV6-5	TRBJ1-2	ASRTGGGYGYT
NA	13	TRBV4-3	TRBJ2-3	ASSQGFSSSDTQY
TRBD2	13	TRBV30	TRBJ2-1	AWSALAGGLIEQF
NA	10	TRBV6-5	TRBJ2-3	ASTYPADTQY
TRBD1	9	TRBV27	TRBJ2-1	ASSSPDREI
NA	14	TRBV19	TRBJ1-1	ASSIGFTGTDTEAF
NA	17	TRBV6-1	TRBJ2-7	ASSERGGFRRASSYEQY
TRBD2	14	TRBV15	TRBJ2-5	ATSRFLTSGGEAQY
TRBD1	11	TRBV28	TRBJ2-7	ASGGGQGYEQY
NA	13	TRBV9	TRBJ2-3	ASSLSWRPLDTQY
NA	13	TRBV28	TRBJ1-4	ASSLTGGYREKLF
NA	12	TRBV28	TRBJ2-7	ASMRGPLTYEQY
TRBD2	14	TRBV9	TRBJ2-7	ASSVGLAGSTYEQY
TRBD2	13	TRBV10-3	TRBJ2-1	AISVGLAAYNEQF
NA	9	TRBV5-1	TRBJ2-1	ASRSGNEQF
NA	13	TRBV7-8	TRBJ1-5	ASSFSRATVQPQH
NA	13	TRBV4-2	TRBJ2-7	ASSQVHGQSYEQY
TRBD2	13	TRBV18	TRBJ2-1	ASSLTSASYNEQF
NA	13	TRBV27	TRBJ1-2	ASSSPRGGDYGYT
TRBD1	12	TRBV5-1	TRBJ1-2	ASSLEQGQHGYT
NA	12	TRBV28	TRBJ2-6	ASSRSSGANVLT
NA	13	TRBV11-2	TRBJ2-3	ASSFLGTSTDTQY
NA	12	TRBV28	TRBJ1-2	ASGTRQVHYGYT
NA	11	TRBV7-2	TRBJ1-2	ASSLRELYGYT
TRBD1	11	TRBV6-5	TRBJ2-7	ASRGTGSYEQY
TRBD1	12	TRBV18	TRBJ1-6	ASSPRTGEEPLH
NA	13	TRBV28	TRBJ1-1	ASSHRTGRGTEAF
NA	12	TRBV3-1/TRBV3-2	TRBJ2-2	ASSPDRITGELF
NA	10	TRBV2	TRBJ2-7	ASSGGLWGQY
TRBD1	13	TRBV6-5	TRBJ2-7	ASSQTGAQGYEQY
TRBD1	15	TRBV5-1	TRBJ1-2	ASSLTAGQGVPGGYT
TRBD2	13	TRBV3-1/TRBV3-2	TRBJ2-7	ASSPGVSGAYEQY
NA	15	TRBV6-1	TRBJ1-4	ASTDTGDVDTNEKLF
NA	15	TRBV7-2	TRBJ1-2	ASSSSKGGGSLRGYT
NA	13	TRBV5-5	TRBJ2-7	ASSPWPQGSYEQY
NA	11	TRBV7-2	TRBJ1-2	ASSPFGRPGYT